This T cell receptor (beta chain) stems from a study of OX40 agonist ivuxolimab in advanced cancers. The wider study: Ivuxolimab, an antibody acting as an agonist of OX40 (CD134), was used to treat patients. Patients assigned to dose escalation were diagnosed with hepatocellular carcinoma, melanoma, renal cell or head and neck cancer.

This CDR3 spans 13 amino acids. From germline, CDR1 is MNHEY and CDR2 SMNVEV (reference sequence). With 2 bases removed from V and 5 bases from J, the gap between germline ends came to 7 bases. The data were produced by immunoSEQ multiplex PCR, yet TCRdb's version contains in-frame clones alone and is incomplete. The sample includes around 40,000 clones, roughly 82% of them seen just once. This clonotype was sampled from an adult with an advanced solid tumor such as melanoma, head and neck, liver or kidney cancer. This specimen was CD4+ or CD8+ T cells sorted from blood, taken in a trial of the OX40 agonist ivuxolimab. The chain is built from TRBV27 and TRBJ2-1; D remains ambiguous. CDR3 region: CASSLERDNEQFF. The DNA for the CDR3 is TGTGCCAGCAGTTTAGAAAGGGACAATGAGCAGTTCTTC.